The 20 T cell receptor beta chains in this list originate from one sample, sequenced in a study of blood T cells in healthy people across ages (dated by TCRdb to 2013 to 2016). Library preparation used 5' RACE. Sequenced on an Illumina HiSeq 2500. A second PCR of about 7 to 12 cycles was run with a J-beta primer mix and a sample-barcoded 5' primer. TCRdb passed the public sequencing reads through fastp at Q25 and MiXCR, retaining productive beta sequences. Duplicate CDR3 protein sequences are folded into a single record with the most common DNA and genes. The sample table lists about 780,000 distinct CDR3 sequences, around half of them with a count of one. Of the sample, roughly 18% falls within the top ten clones. Sequencing used blood. These receptor sequences come from a man older than 75 in good health.

The V gene is TRBV4-2, the J gene TRBJ2-6, with 8 bases fitting TRBD1. The CDR3 totals 21 residues. CDR1 LGHNA and CDR2 YNFKEQ come from the germline V gene. The ends lost 2 bases at V and 0 bases at J; junction bases unmatched: 15. The CDR3 region is CASSQRLWTGPQSSGANVLTF. CDR3 nucleotides: TGTGCCAGCAGCCAACGACTCTGGACAGGGCCTCAGAGCTCTGGGGCCAACGTCCTGACTTTC.

This clonotype has a handful of counts. V usage is TRBV20-1 and J usage is TRBJ2-7, with TRBD2 matching 9 bases. The ends lost 3 bases at V and 0 bases at J; junction bases unmatched: 9. CDR3 size: 16 residues. Germline values: CDR1 DFQATT, CDR2 SNEGSKA (reference sequence). DNA for the CDR3: TGCAGTGCTAGGCGAGCGGGAGGCTACAGCTCCTACGAGCAGTACTTC. Translating it yields CSARRAGGYSSYEQYF.

This clonotype showed up just a few times. A read error may be the cause here, since a much bigger clone is one base away. This chain links TRBV28 with TRBJ2-1; 8 nucleotides line up with TRBD2. Unmatched junction bases numbered 8, after V lost 8 bases and J lost 5 bases. Germline assignment: CDR1 MDHEN and CDR2 SYDVKM. CDR3 length equals 14 residues. The CDR3 loop reads CASQSGSGHNEQFF. CDR3 sequence (DNA): TGTGCCAGCCAAAGCGGGAGTGGCCACAATGAGCAGTTCTTC.

On this clonotype itself: The germline gene is not matched at one end of the junction; a read error may be the cause. The chain uses TRBV3-1 and TRBJ1-1; D not certain. The germline V gene has CDR1 LGHDT and CDR2 YNNKEL (reference sequence). CDR3 length: 15 amino acids. The CDR3 sequence is CASSPHGRRDTKAFF. DNA of the CDR3: TGTGCCAGCAGCCCACATGGGAGGCGTGACACTAAAGCTTTCTTT.

This sequence joins TRBV20-1 and TRBJ1-5; D unclear. This CDR3 spans 12 amino acids. Trimming removed 5 bases at V and 4 bases at J, with 9 bases between. CDR1 DFQATT and CDR2 SNEGSKA come from the germline V gene (reference sequence). The CDR3 loop reads CSAGRNNQPQHF. The CDR3 DNA follows: TGCAGTGCTGGCAGGAATAATCAGCCCCAGCATTTT.

The CDR3 reads CASSYGPGLSYEQYF. The CDR3 nucleotides read TGTGCCAGCAGTTACGGACCGGGGCTGAGCTACGAGCAGTACTTC. The chain joins TRBV6-2 or TRBV6-3 to TRBJ2-7, with D possibly called TRBD1 or TRBD2 (5 bases each). This CDR3 has 15 amino acids. CDR1 and CDR2 from the germline V gene are MNHEY and SVGEGT. V was cut by 2 bases and J by 3 bases, with 14 bases left in between.

The rearrangement uses TRBV11-2 and TRBJ2-7; D is unclear. With 5 bases removed from V and 2 bases from J, the gap between germline ends came to 13 bases. Germline V gene sequence: CDR1 SGHAT, CDR2 FQNNGV. The CDR3 has 14 amino acids. The CDR3 sequence is CASSRDSRTYEQYF. CDR3 sequence (DNA): TGTGCCAGCAGCCGTGACTCGCGAACCTACGAGCAGTACTTC.

Of note for this clonotype: With a much larger clone just one base away, this may be a read error. The V call is TRBV20-1, the J call TRBJ2-1; a possible D gene is TRBD2 (6 bases). The end of the DNA aligns better with TRBJ2-7, so the J call may be wrong. Germline values: CDR1 DFQATT, CDR2 SNEGSKA (reference sequence). This CDR3 spans 16 amino acids. DNA for the CDR3: TGCAGTGCTGCCGTTAGCGGTCCCAGCTCCTACAATGAGCAGTACTTC. Its translation is CSAAVSGPSSYNEQYF.

In this sample, this clonotype turned up many times. This chain links TRBV12-3 or TRBV12-4 with TRBJ2-7, with TRBD1 matching over 9 bases. V shed 7 bases and J 3 bases; nucleotides not matched to a gene: 7. This CDR3 contains 14 residues. CDR3 coding DNA: TGTGCCAGCACCCTACAGGGGGCCTACTACGAGCAGTACTTC. Amino acids: CASTLQGAYYEQYF.

The genes are TRBV6-5 and TRBJ2-5, with TRBD2 as a possible D gene (6 bases). Germline CDR1 is MNHEY and CDR2 is SVGAGI. The germline V and J ends were trimmed by 6 bases and 11 bases, with 25 bases remaining between them. This CDR3 comprises 15 residues. The CDR3 nucleotides are TGTGCCAGCAGATCTTCGACTAGTATCTACAATGAGCAGTACTTC. Translation: CASRSSTSIYNEQYF.

This clonotype was counted only a few times. The chain recombines TRBV12-3 or TRBV12-4 with TRBJ2-1, with 9 bases fitting TRBD2. The CDR3 contains 16 residues. V dropped 3 bases and J dropped 3; count of bases not matched to a gene: 6. CDR3: CASSLRREGVYNEQFF. CDR3 DNA sequence: TGTGCCAGCAGTTTGAGGCGGGAGGGTGTCTACAATGAGCAGTTCTTC.

Points on this clonotype: The germline gene is not matched at one end of the junction; a read error may be the cause. The chain employs TRBV28 and TRBJ1-2; D perhaps matches TRBD1 (5 bases). CDR1 and CDR2 from the germline V gene are MDHEN and SYDVKM. The CDR3 runs 15 residues. The CDR3, as DNA: TGTGCCAGCAATCAGCCGGGACTTCTGAACTGTGGCTACACCTTC. Protein: CASNQPGLLNCGYTF.

The chain is built from TRBV6-2 or TRBV6-3 and TRBJ2-4, with D perhaps matching TRBD1 (6 bases). TRBJ2-7 matches the DNA end more closely, so the J call is doubtful. This CDR3 region has 14 residues. The V gene's germline CDR1 is MNHEY and CDR2 SVGEGT. The CDR3 sequence is CASRFGDNSYEQYF. The CDR3 DNA is TGTGCCAGCAGATTTGGGGACAACTCCTACGAGCAGTACTTC.

The DNA for the CDR3 is TGTGCCAGCAATCTACAGGGAGTTCAGCCCCAGCATTTT. Translated: CASNLQGVQPQHF. The V and J genes are TRBV7-8 and TRBJ1-5; TRBD1 might be the D (6 bases). This CDR3 spans 13 amino acids. The V and J ends lost 7 bases and 6 bases respectively, with 13 bases between them. Looked up from germline, CDR1 is SGHVS and CDR2 is FQNEAQ.

This clonotype has at least ten counts. The chain employs TRBV6-5 and TRBJ2-5, with D unclear. The germline V gene has CDR1 MNHEY and CDR2 SVGAGI. Trimming shortened V by 6 bases and J by 5 bases, and 7 bases separated the two germline ends. The CDR3 contains 11 residues. The CDR3 is CASREPETQYF. The CDR3 nucleotides are TGTGCCAGCAGAGAACCGGAGACCCAGTACTTC.

V usage is TRBV12-3 or TRBV12-4 and J usage is TRBJ2-1, with 9 positions matching TRBD2. The trim removed 5 bases at V and 5 bases at J, leaving 7 bases unmatched. The CDR3 is 15 amino acids. CDR3 sequence reads: CASSKTSGQHNEQFF. The CDR3 DNA reads as TGTGCCAGCAGTAAGACTAGCGGTCAACACAATGAGCAGTTCTTC.

The table lists this clonotype with a few counts. CDR3 in DNA: TGTGCCAGCAGATATACAGGGGGCCCTAGTGGGGCCAACGTCCTGACTTTC. As protein: CASRYTGGPSGANVLTF. This chain joins TRBV12-3 or TRBV12-4 and TRBJ2-6; 9 nucleotides match TRBD1. CDR3 length: 17 residues. J was trimmed by 3 bases and V by 6 bases; bases with no gene match: 9.

There are many counts of this clonotype. The genes are TRBV3-1 and TRBJ2-1; TRBD2 might be the D (5 bases). Trimming removed 0 bases at V and 8 bases at J, with 14 bases between. The CDR3 runs 15 residues. Germline CDR1 and CDR2: LGHDT and YNNKEL (reference sequence). This chain's CDR3 is CASSQDVLASDEQFF. The CDR3, as DNA: TGTGCCAGCAGCCAAGATGTCCTAGCAAGCGATGAGCAGTTCTTC.

The gene calls are TRBV29-1 and TRBJ2-7, with 12 bases lining up with TRBD2. Germline values: CDR1 SQVTM, CDR2 ANQGSEA. This CDR3 has 13 amino acids. J was trimmed by 4 bases and V by 7 bases; bases with no gene match: 5. The CDR3 DNA is TGCAGCGCGGTGACTAGCGGGAGTTACGAGCAGTACTTC. This gives the protein CSAVTSGSYEQYF.

V usage is TRBV7-2 and J usage is TRBJ2-1; possibly TRBD1 for D (6 bases). The CDR3 consists of 19 residues. The germline V and J ends were trimmed by 1 base and 0 bases, with 19 bases remaining between them. Germline V gene lookup returns CDR1 SGHTA and CDR2 FQGNSA. The CDR3 protein is CASSLGSGELPSSYNEQFF. The CDR3 coding sequence is TGTGCCAGCAGCTTAGGGTCAGGGGAACTCCCAAGCTCCTACAATGAGCAGTTCTTC.